This T cell receptor beta chain was captured in a study of radiation and T cells in renal cell carcinoma (dated by TCRdb to 2020 to 2021). General notes on the study: Samples were obtained from a clinical trial, in which 15 Gy stereotactic body radiation therapy was delivered to primary renal cell carcinomas and nephrectomy was performed 4 weeks later. A total of fewer than 55 samples underwent TCR beta sequencing, made up of roughly 26 tumors and about 27 peripheral blood samples. Across all 55 or so samples, 4,016,671 unique CDR3 nucleotide sequences encoding about 2.4 million unique CDR3 amino acid sequences were identified.

Read against the paper, the sample's time point label means: blood 2 weeks post-SBRT. The treatment or condition label for this specimen denotes: 15 Gy SBRT to primary tumor, nephrectomy 4 weeks later. Serial peripheral blood from radiation-treated patients was sampled at baseline, 2 weeks and 4 weeks after SBRT to track tumor-enriched clonotypes. Renal cell carcinoma with clear cell pathology was present in all patients. Genomic DNA for TCR sequencing was prepared using the QIAamp DNA Blood Mini Kit (Qiagen). The analyses included only samples that passed all quality control checks. The study at large found these results: No pretreatment tumor biopsies were available, so the baseline intratumoral presence of clonotypes could not be determined. Because the trial had a single-armed design, the trial could not examine how radiation dose or scheduling affected the TCR repertoire. Changes in the blood repertoire were not tracked past 4 weeks after treatment. In blood, the top tumor clonotypes increased between baseline and 2 weeks post-radiation and then shrank by 4 weeks, which suggests that tumor-resident clones expanded only transiently.

TCR beta libraries were generated from genomic DNA with the immunoSEQ kit, following the manufacturer's recommendations. Library preparation used a first multiplex PCR with proprietary primers, then a second PCR adding unique barcodes, with bead cleanups after each round. Each sample batch included a kit-provided positive control reaction and a negative control reaction. The final libraries were assessed on an Agilent 4200 TapeStation D1000 ScreenTape, pooled by volume, and quantified by qPCR. Sequencing was performed on an Illumina NextSeq500 with a MidOutput 150-cycle cartridge, and 156 Read1 and 15 Index1 cycles were run with kit custom primers. The pooled library was loaded at around 1.1 pM with an approximately 18% PhiX control spike-in. The published analysis was carried out like this. Vendor-processed data were analyzed in R, and a clonotype was defined as all T cells sharing the same CDR3 nucleotide sequence. In the clone abundance analyses, frequencies were normalized to the 10,000 most abundant clones in each sample. Before analysis, public T cell clones were removed, and these numbered fewer than six per sample on average. An abundance difference of at least 32-fold between compartments was the criterion for calling clonotypes tumor-enriched or baseline blood-enriched. A beta-binomial differential abundance model was used to identify clonotypes that were expanded or contracted between blood time points. Tumor-blood repertoire similarity was measured with the Baroni-Urbani and Buser coefficient, and groups were compared using two-tailed Wilcoxon tests in R. TCRdb carries this immuneACCESS record with in-frame sequences only. Its versions omit some clonotypes, under half of them owing to an unresolved V gene in the studies checked, with the rest unexplained. V and J calls and clone size are copied from that table; D and trimming were computed from the DNA. The sample records 120,000 or so clones, approximately 85% of which are singletons. The top ten hold roughly 6% of the sample.

The CDR1 and CDR2 encoded by the germline V gene (reference sequence) are PRHDT and FYEKMQ. The CDR3 has 18 amino acids, counting the end cysteine and phenylalanine. The DNA shown is the 54-base CDR3, in frame from base 1. For this chain, trimming is 2 bases at the V end and 4 bases at the J end, and the number of junction bases without a gene match is 14. This clone was counted only a few times. This clone's antigen is unknown. No quality values exist for individual bases; no much larger clone is one base distant. The rearranged segments are TRBV13 and TRBJ1-3, with 7 bases in between that match TRBD1. This clonotype originated in a man in his forties or fifties with renal cell carcinoma. The specimen comprised blood, sampled from a patient whose treatment included radiotherapy and nephrectomy. The bases read TGTGCCAGCAGCTTAAGGGGGGAAGACAGGGCGGGCGGAAACACCATATATTTT. It is translated as CASSLRGEDRAGGNTIYF. Where the CDR3 stops, the reference TRBV13 and TRBJ1-3 genes take over; the full variable domain is AAGVIQSPRHLIKEKRETATLKCYPIPRHDTVYWYQQGPGQDPQFLISFYEKMQSDKGSIPDRFSAQQFSDYHSELNMSSLELGDSALYFCASSLRGEDRAGGNTIYFGEGSWLTVV.